Presented here are 8 T cell receptor beta chains from one specimen sequenced in a study of blood T cells in healthy people across ages. Primers used in a second PCR of roughly 6 to 11 cycles were a sample-barcoded 5' primer and a J-beta primer mix. TCRdb re-derived calls from the 5' RACE reads in MiXCR, one entry per CDR3 protein. This table holds over 1,500,000 distinct CDR3 sequences, around half found once. The sample was blood. Receptors were obtained from a middle-aged woman in good health.

This clonotype has just a few counts. V gene TRBV12-5 combines with J gene TRBJ2-1, with 11 bases that match TRBD2. Per germline, CDR1 LGHNT and CDR2 FRNRAP. Trimming cost V 0 bases and J 6 bases; bases outside gene matches: 10. CDR3 length equals 18 residues. The CDR3 nucleotides read TGTGCTAGTGGTTTGGTCCCTCTAACTAGCGGGGGCCTCAATGAGCAGTTCTTC. Protein sequence: CASGLVPLTSGGLNEQFF.

The chain links TRBV9 to TRBJ1-6, with D perhaps matching TRBD1 (5 bases). Germline V CDR1 and CDR2: SGDLS, YYNGEE. The V end lost 0 bases, the J end lost 4 bases, and 11 bases lay between the germline ends. The CDR3 length is 16 residues. The CDR3 nucleotides are TGTGCCAGCAGCGTAGACGGACAAGCATATAATTCACCCCTCCACTTT. This translates into CASSVDGQAYNSPLHF.

This clonotype was seen only a few times. The chain links TRBV20-1 to TRBJ2-3, with 7 bases lining up with TRBD2. Losses at the gene ends were 3 bases for V and 4 bases for J; bases not matched to a gene: 10. The CDR3 runs 15 residues. CDR1 is DFQATT and CDR2 is SNEGSKA in the germline V gene (reference sequence). The CDR3 reads CSARGASGFPDTQYF. CDR3 bases: TGCAGTGCTAGGGGCGCTAGCGGTTTCCCAGATACGCAGTATTTT.

This clonotype was observed a handful of times. The chain has TRBV9 and TRBJ2-5, with 9 bases identical to TRBD2. This CDR3 region has 14 residues. CDR1 and CDR2 (germline): SGDLS, YYNGEE. J lost 5 bases, V lost 2 bases, and 4 bases had no gene match. In DNA form, the CDR3 reads TGTGCCAGCAGCGTGGGACTAGCCCCGGAGACCCAGTACTTC. Its protein product is CASSVGLAPETQYF.

V gene TRBV27 combines with J gene TRBJ1-2; D possibly corresponds to TRBD1 (5 bases). The germline V and J ends were trimmed by 6 bases and 4 bases, with 15 bases remaining between them. CDR3 length: 14 amino acids. Germline values: CDR1 MNHEY, CDR2 SMNVEV (reference sequence). CDR3 residues: CASRGGGVGYGYTF. For the CDR3, the DNA is TGTGCCAGCAGGGGGGGAGGCGTCGGCTATGGCTACACCTTC.

Here the CDR3 DNA reads TGTGCCAGCAGTCAACGGACAGGGAGGGCGAAAGAGACCCAGTACTTC. It translates to CASSQRTGRAKETQYF. This chain links TRBV6-2 or TRBV6-3 with TRBJ2-5, with a weak D call TRBD1 (8 bases). The V end lost 5 bases, the J end lost 3 bases, and 19 bases lay between the germline ends. The CDR3 contains 16 residues. CDR1 is MNHEY, CDR2 SVGEGT, per germline.

The rearrangement uses TRBV10-3 and TRBJ1-1, with 9 bases lining up with TRBD1. The CDR3 is made up of 16 amino acids. Germline loops: CDR1 ENHRY, CDR2 SYGVKD. With 0 bases clipped from V and 4 bases from J, the junction kept 6 bases outside the gene matches. CDR3 residues: CAISESPRTGATEAFF. In nucleotides, the CDR3 is TGTGCCATCAGTGAGTCGCCCAGGACAGGGGCCACTGAAGCTTTCTTT.

This clonotype appeared a single time. Relative to the germline gene, one junction end is altered; a read error may explain this. The chain carries TRBV5-4 and TRBJ1-2; D is unclear. The CDR3 is made up of 13 amino acids. Per the germline V gene, CDR1 is SGHNT and CDR2 is YYREEE (reference sequence). In DNA form, the CDR3 reads TGTGTCGGGAGGGCAGGACCCAACTATGGCCACACCTTC. Translated, it gives CVGRAGPNYGHTF.